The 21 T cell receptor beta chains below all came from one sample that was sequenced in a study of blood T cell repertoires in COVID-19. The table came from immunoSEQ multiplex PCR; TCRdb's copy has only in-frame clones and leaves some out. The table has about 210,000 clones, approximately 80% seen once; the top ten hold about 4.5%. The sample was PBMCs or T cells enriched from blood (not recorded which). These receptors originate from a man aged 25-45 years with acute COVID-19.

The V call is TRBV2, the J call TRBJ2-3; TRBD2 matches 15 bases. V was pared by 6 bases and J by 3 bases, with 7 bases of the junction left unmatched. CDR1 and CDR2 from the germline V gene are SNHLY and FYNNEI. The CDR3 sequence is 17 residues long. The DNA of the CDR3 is TGTGCCAGCAGATTAACCGGGACTAGCGGGGGGACAGATACGCAGTATTTT. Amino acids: CASRLTGTSGGTDTQYF.

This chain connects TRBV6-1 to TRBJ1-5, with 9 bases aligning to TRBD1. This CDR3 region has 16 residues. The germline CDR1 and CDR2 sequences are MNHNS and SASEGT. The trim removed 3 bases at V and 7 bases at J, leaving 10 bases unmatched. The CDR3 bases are TGTGCCAGCAGTGACGTGGACAGGGGAGGAGGACAGCCCCAGCATTTT. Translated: CASSDVDRGGGQPQHF.

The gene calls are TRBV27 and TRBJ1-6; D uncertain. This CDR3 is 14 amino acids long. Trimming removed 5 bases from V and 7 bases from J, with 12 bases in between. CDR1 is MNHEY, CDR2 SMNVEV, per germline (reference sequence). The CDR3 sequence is CASSLKFGNSPLHF. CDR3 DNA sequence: TGTGCCAGCAGTCTTAAGTTTGGCAATTCACCCCTCCACTTT.

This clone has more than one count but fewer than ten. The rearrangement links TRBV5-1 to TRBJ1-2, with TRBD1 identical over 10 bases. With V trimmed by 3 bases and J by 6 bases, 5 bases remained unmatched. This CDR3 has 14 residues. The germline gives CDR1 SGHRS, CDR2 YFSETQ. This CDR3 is CASSYDRGLHGYTF. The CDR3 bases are TGCGCCAGCAGCTATGACAGGGGGCTTCATGGCTACACCTTC.

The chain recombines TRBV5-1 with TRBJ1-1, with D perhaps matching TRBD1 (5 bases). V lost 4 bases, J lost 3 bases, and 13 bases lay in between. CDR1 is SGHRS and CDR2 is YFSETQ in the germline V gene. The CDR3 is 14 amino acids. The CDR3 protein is CASSPQGRDTEAFF. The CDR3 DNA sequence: TGCGCCAGCAGCCCTCAGGGAAGGGACACTGAAGCTTTCTTT.

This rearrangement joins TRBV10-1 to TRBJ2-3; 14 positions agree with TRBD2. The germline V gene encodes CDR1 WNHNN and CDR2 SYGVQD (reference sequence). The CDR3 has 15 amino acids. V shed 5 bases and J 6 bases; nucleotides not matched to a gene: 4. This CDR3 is CASSRTSGGMDTQYF. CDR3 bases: TGCGCCAGCAGTCGGACTAGCGGGGGGATGGATACGCAGTATTTT.

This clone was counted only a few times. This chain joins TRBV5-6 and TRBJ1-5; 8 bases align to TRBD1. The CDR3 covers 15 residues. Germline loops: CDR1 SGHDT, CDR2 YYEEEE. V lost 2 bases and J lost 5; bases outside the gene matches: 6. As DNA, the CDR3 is TGTGCCAGCAGCTTCCTAGGACAGGGTGATCAGCCCCAGCATTTT. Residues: CASSFLGQGDQPQHF.

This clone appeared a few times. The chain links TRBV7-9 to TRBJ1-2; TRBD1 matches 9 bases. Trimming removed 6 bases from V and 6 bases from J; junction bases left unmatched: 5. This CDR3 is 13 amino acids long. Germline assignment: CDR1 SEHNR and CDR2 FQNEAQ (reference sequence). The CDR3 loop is CASSSRQGDGYTF. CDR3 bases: TGTGCCAGCAGTTCGAGACAGGGGGATGGCTACACCTTC.

DNA for the CDR3: TGTGCCAGCAGCCAACTCTTCTCTAGCGGGGGGGCCCCCGGGGAGCTGTTTTTT. Translation gives CASSQLFSSGGAPGELFF. The chain carries TRBV3-1 (or the pseudogene TRBV3-2) and TRBJ2-2, with TRBD2 matching over 12 bases. Germline V gene data show CDR1 as LGHDT and CDR2 as YNNKEL (reference sequence). There are 18 residues in the CDR3. Trimming cost V 2 bases and J 6 bases; bases outside gene matches: 10.

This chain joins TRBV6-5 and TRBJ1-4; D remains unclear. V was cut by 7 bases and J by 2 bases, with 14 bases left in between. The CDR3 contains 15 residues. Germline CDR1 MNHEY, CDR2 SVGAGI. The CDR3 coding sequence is TGTGCCAGCACCCGAAGCGAGACGACTAATGAAAAACTGTTTTTT. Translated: CASTRSETTNEKLFF.

CDR3 sequence reads: CASRSGKTQYF. The CDR3 bases are TGTGCCAGCAGGTCGGGTAAGACCCAGTACTTC. The chain links TRBV25-1 to TRBJ2-5, with D uncertain. The CDR3 runs 11 residues. Germline loops: CDR1 MGHDK, CDR2 SYGVNS. Trimming took 6 bases from V and 6 from J, leaving 8 bases between them.

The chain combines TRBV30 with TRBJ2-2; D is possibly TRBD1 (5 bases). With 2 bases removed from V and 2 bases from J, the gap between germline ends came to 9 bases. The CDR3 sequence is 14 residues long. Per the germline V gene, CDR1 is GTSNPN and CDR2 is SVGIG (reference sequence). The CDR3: CAWSPQGNTGELFF. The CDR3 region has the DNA TGTGCCTGGAGTCCTCAGGGAAACACCGGGGAGCTGTTTTTT.

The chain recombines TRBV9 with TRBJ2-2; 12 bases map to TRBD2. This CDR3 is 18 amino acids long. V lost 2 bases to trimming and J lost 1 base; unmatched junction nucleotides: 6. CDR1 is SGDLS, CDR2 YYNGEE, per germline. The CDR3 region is CASSVGLAGSKNTGELFF. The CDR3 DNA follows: TGTGCCAGCAGCGTCGGACTAGCGGGGAGTAAGAACACCGGGGAGCTGTTTTTT.

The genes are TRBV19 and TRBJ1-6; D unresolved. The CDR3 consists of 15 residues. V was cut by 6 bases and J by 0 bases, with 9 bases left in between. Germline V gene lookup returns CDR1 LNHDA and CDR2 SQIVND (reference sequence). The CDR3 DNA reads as TGTGCCAGTAGCGTTATGAGCTCCTATAATTCACCCCTCCACTTT. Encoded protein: CASSVMSSYNSPLHF.

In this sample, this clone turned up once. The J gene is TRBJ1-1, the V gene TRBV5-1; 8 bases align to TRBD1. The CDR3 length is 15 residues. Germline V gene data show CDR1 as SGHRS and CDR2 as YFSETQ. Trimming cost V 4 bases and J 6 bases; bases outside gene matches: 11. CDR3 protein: CASSPGQGRQAEAFF. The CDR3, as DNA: TGCGCCAGCAGCCCTGGACAGGGAAGACAAGCTGAAGCTTTCTTT.

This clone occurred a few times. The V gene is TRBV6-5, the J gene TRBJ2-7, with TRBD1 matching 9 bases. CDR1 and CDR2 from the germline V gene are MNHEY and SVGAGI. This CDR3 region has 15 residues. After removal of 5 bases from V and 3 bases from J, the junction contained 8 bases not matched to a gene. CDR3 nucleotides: TGTGCCAGCAGTACTGGGACAGGGTATAGCTACGAGCAGTACTTC. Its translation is CASSTGTGYSYEQYF.

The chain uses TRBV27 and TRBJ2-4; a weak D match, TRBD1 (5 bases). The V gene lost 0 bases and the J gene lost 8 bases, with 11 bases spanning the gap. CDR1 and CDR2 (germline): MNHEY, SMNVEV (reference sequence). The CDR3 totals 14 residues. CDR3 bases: TGTGCCAGCAGTTTATCACAGGCGGTGGACATTCAGTACTTC. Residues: CASSLSQAVDIQYF.

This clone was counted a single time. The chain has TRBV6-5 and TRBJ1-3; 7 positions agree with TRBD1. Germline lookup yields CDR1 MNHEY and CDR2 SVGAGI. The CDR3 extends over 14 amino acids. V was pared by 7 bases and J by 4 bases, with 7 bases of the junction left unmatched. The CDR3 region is CASILRGRGNTIYF. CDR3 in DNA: TGTGCCAGCATATTAAGGGGGCGAGGAAACACCATATATTTT.

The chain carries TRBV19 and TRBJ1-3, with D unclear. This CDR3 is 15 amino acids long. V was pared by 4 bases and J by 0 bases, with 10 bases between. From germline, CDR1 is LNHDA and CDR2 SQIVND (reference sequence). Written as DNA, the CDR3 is TGTGCCAGTAGTAAAACAGCAAACTCTGGAAACACCATATATTTT. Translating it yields CASSKTANSGNTIYF.

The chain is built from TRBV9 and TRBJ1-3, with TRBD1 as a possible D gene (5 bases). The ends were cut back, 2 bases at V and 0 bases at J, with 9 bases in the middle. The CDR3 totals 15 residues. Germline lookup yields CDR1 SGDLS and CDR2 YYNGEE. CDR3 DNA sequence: TGTGCCAGCAGCGTCCAGGACACCTCTGGAAACACCATATATTTT. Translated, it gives CASSVQDTSGNTIYF.

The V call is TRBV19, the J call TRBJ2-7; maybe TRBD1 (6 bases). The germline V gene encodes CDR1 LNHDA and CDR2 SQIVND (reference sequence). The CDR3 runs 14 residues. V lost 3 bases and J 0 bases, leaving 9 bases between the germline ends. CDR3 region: CASSIQGFSYEQYF. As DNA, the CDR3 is TGTGCCAGTAGTATCCAGGGGTTCTCCTACGAGCAGTACTTC.